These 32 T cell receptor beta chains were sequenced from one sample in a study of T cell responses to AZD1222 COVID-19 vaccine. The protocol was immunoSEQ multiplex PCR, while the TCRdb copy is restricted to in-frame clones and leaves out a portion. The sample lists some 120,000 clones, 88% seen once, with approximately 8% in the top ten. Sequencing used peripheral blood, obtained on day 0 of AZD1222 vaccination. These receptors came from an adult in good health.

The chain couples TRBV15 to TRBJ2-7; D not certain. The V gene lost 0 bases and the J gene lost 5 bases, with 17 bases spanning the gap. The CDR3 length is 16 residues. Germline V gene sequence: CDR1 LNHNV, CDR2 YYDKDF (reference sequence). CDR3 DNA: TGTGCCACCAGCAGAGATCTAGGCAGCCAAGTCGACGAGCAGTACTTC. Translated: CATSRDLGSQVDEQYF. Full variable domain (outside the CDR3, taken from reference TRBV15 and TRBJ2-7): DAMVIQNPRYQVTQFGKPVTLSCSQTLNHNVMYWYQQKSSQAPKLLFHYYDKDFNNEADTPDNFQSRRPNTSFCFLDIRSPGLGDTAMYLCATSRDLGSQVDEQYFGPGTRLTVT.

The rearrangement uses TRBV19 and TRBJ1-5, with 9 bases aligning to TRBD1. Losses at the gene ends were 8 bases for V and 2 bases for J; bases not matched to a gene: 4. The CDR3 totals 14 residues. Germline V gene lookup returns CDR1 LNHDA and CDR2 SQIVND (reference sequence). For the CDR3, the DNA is TGTGCCAGTGGGGGACAGGGAGGCAATCAGCCCCAGCATTTT. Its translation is CASGGQGGNQPQHF.

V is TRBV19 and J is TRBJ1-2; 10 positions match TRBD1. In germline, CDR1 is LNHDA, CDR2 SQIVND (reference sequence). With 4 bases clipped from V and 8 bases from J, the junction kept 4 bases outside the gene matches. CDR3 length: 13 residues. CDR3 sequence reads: CASSSRDRGGYTF. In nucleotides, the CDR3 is TGTGCCAGTAGTAGCCGGGACAGGGGCGGCTACACCTTC. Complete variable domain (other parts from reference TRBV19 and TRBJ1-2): DGGITQSPKYLFRKEGQNVTLSCEQNLNHDAMYWYRQDPGQGLRLIYYSQIVNDFQKGDIAEGYSVSREKKESFPLTVTSAQKNPTAFYLCASSSRDRGGYTFGSGTRLTVV.

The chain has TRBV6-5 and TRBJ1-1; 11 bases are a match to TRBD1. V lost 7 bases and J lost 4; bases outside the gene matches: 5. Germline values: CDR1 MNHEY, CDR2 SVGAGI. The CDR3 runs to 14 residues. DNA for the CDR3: TGTGCCAGCACCCGGGACAGGGGGGCCACTGAAGCTTTCTTT. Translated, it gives CASTRDRGATEAFF.

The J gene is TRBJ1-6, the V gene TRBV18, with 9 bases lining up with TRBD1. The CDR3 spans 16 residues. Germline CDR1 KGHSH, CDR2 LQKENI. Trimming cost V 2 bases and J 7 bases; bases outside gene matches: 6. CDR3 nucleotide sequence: TGTGCCAGCTCACCAATATCGGGACAGGGAAATTCACCCCTCCACTTT. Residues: CASSPISGQGNSPLHF.

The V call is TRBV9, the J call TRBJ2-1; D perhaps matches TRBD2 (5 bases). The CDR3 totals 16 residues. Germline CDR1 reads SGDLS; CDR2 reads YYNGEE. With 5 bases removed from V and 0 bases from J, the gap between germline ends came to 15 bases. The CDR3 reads CASSPTGLPSYNEQFF. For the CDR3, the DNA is TGTGCCAGCAGTCCTACTGGACTCCCCTCCTACAATGAGCAGTTCTTC.

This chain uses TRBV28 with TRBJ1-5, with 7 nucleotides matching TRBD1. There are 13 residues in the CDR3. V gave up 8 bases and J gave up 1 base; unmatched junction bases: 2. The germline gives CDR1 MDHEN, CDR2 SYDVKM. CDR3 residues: CASGDRSNQPQHF. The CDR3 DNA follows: TGTGCCAGCGGGGACAGAAGCAATCAGCCCCAGCATTTT.

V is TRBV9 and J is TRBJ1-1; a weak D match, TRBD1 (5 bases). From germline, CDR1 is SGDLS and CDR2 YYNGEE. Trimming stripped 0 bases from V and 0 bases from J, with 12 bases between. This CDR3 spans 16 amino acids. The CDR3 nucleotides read TGTGCCAGCAGCGTAGGGGAGGGGAGGGTGAACACTGAAGCTTTCTTT. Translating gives CASSVGEGRVNTEAFF.

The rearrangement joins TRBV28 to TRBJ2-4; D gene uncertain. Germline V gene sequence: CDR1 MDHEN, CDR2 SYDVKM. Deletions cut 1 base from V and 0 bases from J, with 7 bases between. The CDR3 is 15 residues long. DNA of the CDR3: TGTGCCAGCAGTTTATACGAAGTAGCCAAAAACATTCAGTACTTC. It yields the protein CASSLYEVAKNIQYF.

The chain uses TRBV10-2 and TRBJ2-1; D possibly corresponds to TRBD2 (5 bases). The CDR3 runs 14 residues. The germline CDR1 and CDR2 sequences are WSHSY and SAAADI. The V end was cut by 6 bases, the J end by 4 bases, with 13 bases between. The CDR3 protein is CASRRGLLYNEQFF. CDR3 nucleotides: TGCGCCAGCAGACGGGGATTACTTTACAATGAGCAGTTCTTC.

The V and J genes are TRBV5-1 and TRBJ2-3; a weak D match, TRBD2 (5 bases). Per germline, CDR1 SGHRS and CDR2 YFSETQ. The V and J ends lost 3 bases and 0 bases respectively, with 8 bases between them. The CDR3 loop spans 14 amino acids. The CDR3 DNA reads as TGCGCCAGCAGCTCTCGGGGTAGCACAGATACGCAGTATTTT. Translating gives CASSSRGSTDTQYF. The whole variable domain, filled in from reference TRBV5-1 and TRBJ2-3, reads KAGVTQTPRYLIKTRGQQVTLSCSPISGHRSVSWYQQTPGQGLQFLFEYFSETQRNKGNFPGRFSGRQFSNSRSEMNVSTLELGDSALYLCASSSRGSTDTQYFGPGTRLTVL.

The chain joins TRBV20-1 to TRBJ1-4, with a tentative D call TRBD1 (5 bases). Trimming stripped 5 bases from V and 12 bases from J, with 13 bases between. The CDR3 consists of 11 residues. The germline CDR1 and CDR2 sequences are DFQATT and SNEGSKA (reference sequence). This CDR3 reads CSASSGRELFF. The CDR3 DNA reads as TGCAGTGCTTCCTCGGGACGAGAACTGTTTTTT.

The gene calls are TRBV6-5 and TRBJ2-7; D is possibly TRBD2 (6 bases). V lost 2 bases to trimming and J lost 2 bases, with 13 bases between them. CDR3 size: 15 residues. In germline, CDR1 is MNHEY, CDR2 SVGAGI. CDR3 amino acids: CASSYGTWDTYEQYF. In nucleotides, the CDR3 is TGTGCCAGCAGTTACGGGACTTGGGATACCTACGAGCAGTACTTC.

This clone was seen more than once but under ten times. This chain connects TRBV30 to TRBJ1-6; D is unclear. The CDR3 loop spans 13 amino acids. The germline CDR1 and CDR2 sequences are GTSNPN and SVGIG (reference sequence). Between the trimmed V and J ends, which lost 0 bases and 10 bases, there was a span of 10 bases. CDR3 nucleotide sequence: TGTGCCTGGAGTGTCCCGGGAAACTCACCCCTCCACTTT. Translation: CAWSVPGNSPLHF.

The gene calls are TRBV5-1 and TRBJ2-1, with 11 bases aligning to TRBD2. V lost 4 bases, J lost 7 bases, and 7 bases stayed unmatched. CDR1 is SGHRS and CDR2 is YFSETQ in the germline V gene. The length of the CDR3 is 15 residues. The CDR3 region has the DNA TGCGCCAGCAGCGAACTAGCGGGAGCAGTTAATGAGCAGTTCTTC. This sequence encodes CASSELAGAVNEQFF.

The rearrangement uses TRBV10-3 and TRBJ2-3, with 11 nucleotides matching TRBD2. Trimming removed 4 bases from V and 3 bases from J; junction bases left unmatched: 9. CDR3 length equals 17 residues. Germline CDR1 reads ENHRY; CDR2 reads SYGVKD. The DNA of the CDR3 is TGTGCCATCAGTGGGACAATAGCGGGAGGGCGAACAGATACGCAGTATTTT. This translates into CAISGTIAGGRTDTQYF.

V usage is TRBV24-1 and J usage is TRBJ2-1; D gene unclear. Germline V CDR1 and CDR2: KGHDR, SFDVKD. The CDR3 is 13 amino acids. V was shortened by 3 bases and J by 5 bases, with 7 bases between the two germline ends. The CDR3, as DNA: TGTGCCACCAGTGATAGTTCAGACAATGAGCAGTTCTTC. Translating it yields CATSDSSDNEQFF.

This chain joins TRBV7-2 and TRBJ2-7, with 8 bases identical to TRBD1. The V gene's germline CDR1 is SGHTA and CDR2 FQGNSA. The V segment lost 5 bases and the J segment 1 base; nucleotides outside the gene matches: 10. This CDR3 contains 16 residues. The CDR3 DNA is TGTGCCAGCAGCCTCTTCGACAGGGGATATTCCTACGAGCAGTACTTC. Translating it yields CASSLFDRGYSYEQYF.

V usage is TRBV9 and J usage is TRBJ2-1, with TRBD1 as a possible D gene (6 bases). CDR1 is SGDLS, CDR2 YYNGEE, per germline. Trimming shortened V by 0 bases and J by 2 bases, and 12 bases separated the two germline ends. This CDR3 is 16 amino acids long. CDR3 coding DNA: TGTGCCAGCAGCGTAGATTTGGCAGGGGCCTACAATGAGCAGTTCTTC. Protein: CASSVDLAGAYNEQFF. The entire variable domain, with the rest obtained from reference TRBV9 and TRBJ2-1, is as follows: DSGVTQTPKHLITATGQRVTLRCSPRSGDLSVYWYQQSLDQGLQFLIQYYNGEERAKGNILERFSAQQFPDLHSELNLSSLELGDSALYFCASSVDLAGAYNEQFFGPGTRLTVL.

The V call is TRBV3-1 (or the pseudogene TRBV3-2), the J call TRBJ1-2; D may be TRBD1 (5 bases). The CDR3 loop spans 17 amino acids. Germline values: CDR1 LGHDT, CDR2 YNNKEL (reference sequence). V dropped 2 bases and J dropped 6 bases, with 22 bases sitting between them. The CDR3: CASSQRLPQGRVDGYTF. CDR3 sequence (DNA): TGTGCCAGCAGCCAAAGACTACCCCAGGGCAGGGTGGATGGCTACACCTTC.

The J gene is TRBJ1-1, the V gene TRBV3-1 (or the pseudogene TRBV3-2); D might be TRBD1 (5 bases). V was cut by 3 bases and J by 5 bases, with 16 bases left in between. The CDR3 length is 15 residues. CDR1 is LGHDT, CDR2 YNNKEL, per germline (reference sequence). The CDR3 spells CASSQTVGAWTEAFF. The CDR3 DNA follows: TGTGCCAGCAGCCAGACGGTTGGGGCTTGGACTGAAGCTTTCTTT.

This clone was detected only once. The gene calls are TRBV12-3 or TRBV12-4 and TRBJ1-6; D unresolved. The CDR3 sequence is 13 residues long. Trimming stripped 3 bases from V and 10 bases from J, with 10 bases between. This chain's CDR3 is CASSLAGDSPLHF. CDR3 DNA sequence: TGTGCCAGCAGTTTGGCAGGAGACTCACCCCTCCACTTT.

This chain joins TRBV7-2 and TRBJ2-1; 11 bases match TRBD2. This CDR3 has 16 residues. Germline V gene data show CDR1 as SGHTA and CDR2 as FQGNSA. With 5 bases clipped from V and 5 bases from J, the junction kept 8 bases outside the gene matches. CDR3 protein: CASSPRTSGYNNEQFF. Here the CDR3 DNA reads TGTGCCAGCAGCCCGCGGACTAGCGGGTACAACAATGAGCAGTTCTTC.

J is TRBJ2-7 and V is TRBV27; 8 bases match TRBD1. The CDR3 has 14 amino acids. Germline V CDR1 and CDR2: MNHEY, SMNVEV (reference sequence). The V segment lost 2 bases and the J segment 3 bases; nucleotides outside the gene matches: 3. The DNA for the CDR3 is TGTGCCAGCAGTTTACAAGGACAGGGCTACGAGCAGTACTTC. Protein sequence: CASSLQGQGYEQYF.

The DNA of the CDR3 is TGTGCCAGCAGGAAAGGGGTAGCTGGAAACACCATATATTTT. Its protein is CASRKGVAGNTIYF. This rearrangement joins TRBV6-5 to TRBJ1-3; D may be TRBD1 (5 bases). Trimming took off 6 bases at V and 2 bases at J, with 11 bases between the two ends. The CDR3 is made up of 14 amino acids. Germline V gene sequence: CDR1 MNHEY, CDR2 SVGAGI.

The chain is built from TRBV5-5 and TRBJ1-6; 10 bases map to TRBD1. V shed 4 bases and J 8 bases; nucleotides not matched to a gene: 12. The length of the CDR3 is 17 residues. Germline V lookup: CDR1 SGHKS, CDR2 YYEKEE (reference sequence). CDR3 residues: CASSPIHSGTGDSPLHF. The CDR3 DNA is TGTGCCAGCAGCCCGATTCATTCCGGGACAGGGGATTCACCCCTCCACTTT.

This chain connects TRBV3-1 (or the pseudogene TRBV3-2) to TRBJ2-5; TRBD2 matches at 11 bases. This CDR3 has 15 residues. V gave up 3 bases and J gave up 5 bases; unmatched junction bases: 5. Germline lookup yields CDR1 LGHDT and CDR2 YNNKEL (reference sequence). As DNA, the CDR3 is TGTGCCAGCAGCCATACTAGCGGGAGACGGGAGACCCAGTACTTC. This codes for CASSHTSGRRETQYF.

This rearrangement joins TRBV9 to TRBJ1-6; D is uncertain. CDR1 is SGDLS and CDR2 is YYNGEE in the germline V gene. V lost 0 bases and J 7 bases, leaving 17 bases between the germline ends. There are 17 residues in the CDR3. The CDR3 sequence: CASSVEVGGNGNSPLHF. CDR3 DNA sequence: TGTGCCAGCAGCGTAGAAGTCGGAGGGAATGGAAATTCACCCCTCCACTTT. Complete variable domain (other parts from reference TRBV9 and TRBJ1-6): DSGVTQTPKHLITATGQRVTLRCSPRSGDLSVYWYQQSLDQGLQFLIQYYNGEERAKGNILERFSAQQFPDLHSELNLSSLELGDSALYFCASSVEVGGNGNSPLHFGNGTRLTVT.

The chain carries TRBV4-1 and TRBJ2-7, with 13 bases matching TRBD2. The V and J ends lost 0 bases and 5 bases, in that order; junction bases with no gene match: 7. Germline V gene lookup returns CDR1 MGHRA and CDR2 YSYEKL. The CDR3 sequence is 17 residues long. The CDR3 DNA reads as TGCGCCAGCAGCCAAGATTTGGGGACTAGCGGGAACAACGAGCAGTACTTC. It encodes CASSQDLGTSGNNEQYF.

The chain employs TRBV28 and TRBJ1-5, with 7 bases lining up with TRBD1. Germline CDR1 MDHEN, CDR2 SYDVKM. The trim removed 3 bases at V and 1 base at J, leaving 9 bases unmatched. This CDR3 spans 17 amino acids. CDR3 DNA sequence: TGTGCCAGCAGTTTCCTCTCAGGGGGGGTGAGCAATCAGCCCCAGCATTTT. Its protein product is CASSFLSGGVSNQPQHF.

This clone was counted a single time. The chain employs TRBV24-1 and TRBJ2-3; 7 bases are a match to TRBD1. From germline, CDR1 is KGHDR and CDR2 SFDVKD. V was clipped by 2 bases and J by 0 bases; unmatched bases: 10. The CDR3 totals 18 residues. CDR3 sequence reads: CATSDWKTGEPSTDTQYF. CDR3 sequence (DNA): TGTGCCACCAGTGATTGGAAAACAGGGGAGCCCAGCACAGATACGCAGTATTTT.

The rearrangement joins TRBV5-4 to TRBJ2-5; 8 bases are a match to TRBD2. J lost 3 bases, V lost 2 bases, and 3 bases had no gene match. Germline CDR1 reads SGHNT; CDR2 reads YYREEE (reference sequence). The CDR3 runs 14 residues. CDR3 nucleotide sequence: TGTGCCAGCAGCTTAGCGGGGGCAAAAGAGACCCAGTACTTC. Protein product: CASSLAGAKETQYF.